This TCR beta chain comes out of a study of shared clonotypes between healthy human individuals. Study in general: Used for every donor were three CD4 naive, three CD4 memory, two CD8 naive and one CD8 memory plate.

Naive CD8 cells were CD45RO-negative, positively selected for CCR7, excluding terminally differentiated effector memory CD45RA+ cells. The donors were all Caucasian adults (living in Nashville, Tennessee). General observations from the study: For sorted subsets, rarefaction showed incomplete sequencing despite large depth. It was only blood that was sampled, and tissue repertoires likely differ.

CDR1 is MGHRA and CDR2 is YSYEKL in the germline V gene. CDR3 length: 18 amino acids. The V and J ends lost 4 bases and 2 bases, in that order; junction bases with no gene match: 12. The assay was immunoSEQ multiplex PCR, and TCRdb's table has in-frame clones only and misses some. The profile shows some 2 million clones, approximately 95% of them singletons. As for this clone: Its antigen is not known.

Sequencing was done on a sample of naive CD8+ T cells sorted from blood. The TCR was taken from a man younger than 30 in good health. The V and J genes are TRBV4-1 and TRBJ2-3; 10 bases line up with TRBD2. This CDR3 reads CASSLHPGTSESTDTQYF. DNA of the CDR3: TGCGCCAGCAGCCTGCATCCCGGGACTAGCGAATCCACAGATACGCAGTATTTT.